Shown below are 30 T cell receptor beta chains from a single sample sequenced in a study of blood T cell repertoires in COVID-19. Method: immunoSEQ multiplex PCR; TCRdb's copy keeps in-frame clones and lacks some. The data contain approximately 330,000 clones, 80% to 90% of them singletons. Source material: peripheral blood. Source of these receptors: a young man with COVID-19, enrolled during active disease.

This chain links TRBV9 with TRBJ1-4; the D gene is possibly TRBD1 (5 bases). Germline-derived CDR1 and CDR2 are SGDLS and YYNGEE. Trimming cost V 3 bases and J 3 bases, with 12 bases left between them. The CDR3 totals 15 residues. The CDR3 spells CASSGQGVPNEKLFF. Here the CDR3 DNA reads TGTGCCAGCAGCGGGCAGGGTGTCCCTAATGAAAAACTGTTTTTT.

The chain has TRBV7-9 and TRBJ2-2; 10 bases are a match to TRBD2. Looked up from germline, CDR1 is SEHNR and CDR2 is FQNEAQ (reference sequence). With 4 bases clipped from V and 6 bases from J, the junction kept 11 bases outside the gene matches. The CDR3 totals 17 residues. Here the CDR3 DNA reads TGTGCCAGCAGCTATTCTTCCGGGACTAGCGTATCCGGGGAGCTGTTTTTT. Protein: CASSYSSGTSVSGELFF.

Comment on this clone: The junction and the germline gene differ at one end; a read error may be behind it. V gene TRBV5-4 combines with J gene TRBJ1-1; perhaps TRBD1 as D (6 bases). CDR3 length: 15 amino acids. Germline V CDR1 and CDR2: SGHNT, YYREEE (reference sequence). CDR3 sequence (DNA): TGTGCCAGCAGCAACCCGAACAGGGTTAACACTGAGGCTTTCTTT. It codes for CASSNPNRVNTEAFF.

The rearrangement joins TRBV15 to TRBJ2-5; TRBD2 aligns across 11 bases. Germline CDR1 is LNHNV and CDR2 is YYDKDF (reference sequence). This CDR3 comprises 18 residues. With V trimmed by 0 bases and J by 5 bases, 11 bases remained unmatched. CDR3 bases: TGTGCCACCAGCAGAGATCAAGGATTAGCGGGAGGGGGGGAGACCCAGTACTTC. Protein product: CATSRDQGLAGGGETQYF. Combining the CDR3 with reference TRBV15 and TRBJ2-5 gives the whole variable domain DAMVIQNPRYQVTQFGKPVTLSCSQTLNHNVMYWYQQKSSQAPKLLFHYYDKDFNNEADTPDNFQSRRPNTSFCFLDIRSPGLGDTAMYLCATSRDQGLAGGGETQYFGPGTRLLVL.

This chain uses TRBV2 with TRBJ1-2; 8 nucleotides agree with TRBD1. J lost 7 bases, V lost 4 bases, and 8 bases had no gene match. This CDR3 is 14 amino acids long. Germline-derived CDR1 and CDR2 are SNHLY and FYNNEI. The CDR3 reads CASSGTGQSGGYTF. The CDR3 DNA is TGTGCCAGCAGTGGGACAGGGCAGTCAGGTGGCTACACCTTC.

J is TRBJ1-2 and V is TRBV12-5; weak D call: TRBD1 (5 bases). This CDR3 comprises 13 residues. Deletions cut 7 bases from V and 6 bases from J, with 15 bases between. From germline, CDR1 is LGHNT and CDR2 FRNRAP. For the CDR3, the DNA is TGTGCTAGTGTTTCTCAGGGTGGGGATGGCTACACCTTC. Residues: CASVSQGGDGYTF.

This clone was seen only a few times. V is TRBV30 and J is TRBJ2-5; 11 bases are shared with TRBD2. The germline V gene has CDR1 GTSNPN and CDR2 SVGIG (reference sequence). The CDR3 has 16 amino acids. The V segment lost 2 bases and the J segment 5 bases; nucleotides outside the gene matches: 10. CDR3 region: CAWSTRTSGRWETQYF. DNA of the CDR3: TGTGCCTGGAGTACCCGTACTAGCGGGAGATGGGAGACCCAGTACTTC.

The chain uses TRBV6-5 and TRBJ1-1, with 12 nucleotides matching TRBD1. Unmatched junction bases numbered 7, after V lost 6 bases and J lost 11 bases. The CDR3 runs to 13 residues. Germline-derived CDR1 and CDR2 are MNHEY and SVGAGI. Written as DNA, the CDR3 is TGTGCCAGCAGCCTGGGACAGGGGGCTAGGGCTTTCTTT. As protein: CASSLGQGARAFF.

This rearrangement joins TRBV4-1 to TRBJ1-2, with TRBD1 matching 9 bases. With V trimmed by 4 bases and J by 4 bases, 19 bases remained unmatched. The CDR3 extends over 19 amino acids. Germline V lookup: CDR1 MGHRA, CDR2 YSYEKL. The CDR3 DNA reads TGCGCCAGCAGCCCAGCCTCCCCCCGGACAGGGGATTATACCTATGGCTACACCTTC. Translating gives CASSPASPRTGDYTYGYTF.

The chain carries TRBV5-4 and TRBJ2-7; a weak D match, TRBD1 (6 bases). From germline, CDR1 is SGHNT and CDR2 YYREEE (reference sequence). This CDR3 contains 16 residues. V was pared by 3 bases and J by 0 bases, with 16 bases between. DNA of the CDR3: TGTGCCAGCAGCTCCCGGGACATACCCCCCTCCTACGAGCAGTACTTC. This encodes CASSSRDIPPSYEQYF.

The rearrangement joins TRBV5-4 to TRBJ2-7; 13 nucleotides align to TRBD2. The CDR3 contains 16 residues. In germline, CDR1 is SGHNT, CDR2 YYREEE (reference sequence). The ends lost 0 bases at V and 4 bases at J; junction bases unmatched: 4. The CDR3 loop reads CASSLAGTSGTYEQYF. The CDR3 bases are TGTGCCAGCAGCTTGGCCGGGACTAGCGGGACTTACGAGCAGTACTTC.

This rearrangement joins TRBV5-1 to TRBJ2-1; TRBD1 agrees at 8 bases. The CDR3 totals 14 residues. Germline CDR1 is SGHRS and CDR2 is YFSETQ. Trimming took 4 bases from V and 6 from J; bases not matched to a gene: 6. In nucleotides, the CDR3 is TGCGCCAGCAGCGGCATAGGGACAGGCAATGAGCAGTTCTTC. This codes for CASSGIGTGNEQFF.

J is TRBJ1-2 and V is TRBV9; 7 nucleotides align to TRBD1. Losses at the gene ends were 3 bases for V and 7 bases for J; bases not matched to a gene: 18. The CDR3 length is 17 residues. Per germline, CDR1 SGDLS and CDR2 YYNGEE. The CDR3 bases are TGTGCCAGCAGCGCCCAAGGGGGGACAGTCGACGGGGTTGGCTACACCTTC. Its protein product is CASSAQGGTVDGVGYTF.

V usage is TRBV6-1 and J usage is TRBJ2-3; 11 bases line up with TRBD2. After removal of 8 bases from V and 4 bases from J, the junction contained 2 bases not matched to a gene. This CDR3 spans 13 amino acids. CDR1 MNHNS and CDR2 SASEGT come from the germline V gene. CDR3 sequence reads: CASASGGSDTQYF. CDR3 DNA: TGTGCCAGCGCTAGCGGGGGGTCAGATACGCAGTATTTT.

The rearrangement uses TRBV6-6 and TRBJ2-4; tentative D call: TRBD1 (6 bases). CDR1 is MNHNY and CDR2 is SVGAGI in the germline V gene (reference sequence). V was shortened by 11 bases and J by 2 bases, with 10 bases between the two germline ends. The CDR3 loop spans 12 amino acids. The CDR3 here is CAARDTKNIQYF. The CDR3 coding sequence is TGTGCCGCCCGGGACACCAAAAACATTCAGTACTTC.

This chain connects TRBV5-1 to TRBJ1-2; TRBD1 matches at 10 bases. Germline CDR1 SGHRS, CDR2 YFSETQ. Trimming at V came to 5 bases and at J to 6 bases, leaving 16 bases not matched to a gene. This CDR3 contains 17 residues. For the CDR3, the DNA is TGCGCCAGCAGGGCCGGGACAGGGGATTTTGGTAGGAATGGCTACACCTTC. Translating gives CASRAGTGDFGRNGYTF.

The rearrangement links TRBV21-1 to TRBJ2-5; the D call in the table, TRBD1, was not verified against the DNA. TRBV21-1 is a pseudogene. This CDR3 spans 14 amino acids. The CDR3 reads CASSIQEQGETQYF. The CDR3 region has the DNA TGTGCCAGCAGCATTCAAGAGCAGGGAGAGACCCAGTACTTC.

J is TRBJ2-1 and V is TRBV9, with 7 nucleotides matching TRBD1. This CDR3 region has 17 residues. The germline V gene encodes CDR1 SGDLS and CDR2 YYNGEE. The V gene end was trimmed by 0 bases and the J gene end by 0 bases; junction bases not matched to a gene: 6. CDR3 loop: CASSVELAGGSYNEQFF. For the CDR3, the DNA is TGTGCCAGCAGCGTAGAGTTGGCAGGGGGCTCCTACAATGAGCAGTTCTTC.

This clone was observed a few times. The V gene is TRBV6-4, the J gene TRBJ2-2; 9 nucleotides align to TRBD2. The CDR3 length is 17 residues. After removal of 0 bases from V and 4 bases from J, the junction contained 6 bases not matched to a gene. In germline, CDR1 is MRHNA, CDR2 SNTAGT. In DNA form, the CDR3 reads TGTGCCAGCAGTGACTCGTCTAGCGGGGATGTCACCGGGGAGCTGTTTTTT. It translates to CASSDSSSGDVTGELFF.

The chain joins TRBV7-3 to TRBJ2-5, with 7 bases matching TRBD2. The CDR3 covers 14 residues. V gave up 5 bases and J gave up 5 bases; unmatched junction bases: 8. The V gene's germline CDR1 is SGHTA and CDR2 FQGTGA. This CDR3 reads CASSPQPGGETQYF. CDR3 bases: TGTGCCAGCAGCCCCCAGCCCGGGGGGGAGACCCAGTACTTC.

CDR3 coding DNA: TGTGCCAGCTCACCCTCGAGGGAGGGGGAGCAGTACTTC. This gives the protein CASSPSREGEQYF. The chain joins TRBV18 to TRBJ2-7; TRBD2 matches at 7 bases. The CDR3 has 13 residues. The junction had 6 bases not matched to a gene; V was cut back by 3 bases and J by 7 bases. Germline V gene sequence: CDR1 KGHSH, CDR2 LQKENI.

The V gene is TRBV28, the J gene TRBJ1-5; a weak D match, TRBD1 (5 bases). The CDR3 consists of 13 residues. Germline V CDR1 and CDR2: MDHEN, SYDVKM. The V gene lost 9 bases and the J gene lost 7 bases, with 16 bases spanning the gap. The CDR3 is CARLGQGGQPQHF. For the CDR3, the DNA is TGTGCCAGACTGGGGCAGGGTGGACAGCCCCAGCATTTT.

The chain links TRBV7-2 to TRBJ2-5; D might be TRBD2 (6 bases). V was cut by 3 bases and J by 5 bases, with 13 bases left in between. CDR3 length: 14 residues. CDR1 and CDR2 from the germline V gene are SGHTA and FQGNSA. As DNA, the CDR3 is TGTGCCAGCAGCTTTTCCCGGGGGTGGGAGACCCAGTACTTC. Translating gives CASSFSRGWETQYF.

The CDR3 protein is CASSRLGEKLFF. CDR3 coding DNA: TGTGCCAGCTCAAGACTAGGGGAAAAACTGTTTTTT. The J gene is TRBJ1-4, the V gene TRBV18; no clear D. Deletions cut 5 bases from V and 8 bases from J, with 9 bases between. CDR3 length: 12 amino acids. Germline V gene lookup returns CDR1 KGHSH and CDR2 LQKENI. Complete variable domain (other parts from reference TRBV18 and TRBJ1-4): NAGVMQNPRHLVRRRGQEARLRCSPMKGHSHVYWYRQLPEEGLKFMVYLQKENIIDESGMPKERFSAEFPKEGPSILRIQQVVRGDSAAYFCASSRLGEKLFFGSGTQLSVL.

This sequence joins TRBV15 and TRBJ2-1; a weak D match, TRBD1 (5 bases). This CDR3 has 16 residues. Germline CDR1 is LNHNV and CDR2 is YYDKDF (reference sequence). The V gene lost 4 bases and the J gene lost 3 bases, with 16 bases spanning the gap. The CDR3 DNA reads TGTGCCACCAGCACAAGAGACAGTAAGAACTACAATGAGCAGTTCTTC. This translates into CATSTRDSKNYNEQFF.

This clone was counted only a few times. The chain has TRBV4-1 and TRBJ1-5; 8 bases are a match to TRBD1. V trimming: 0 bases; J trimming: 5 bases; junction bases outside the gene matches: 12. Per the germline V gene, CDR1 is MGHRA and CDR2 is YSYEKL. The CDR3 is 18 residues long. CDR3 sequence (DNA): TGCGCCAGCAGCCAAGACGGGACAGGATATATTGTGGATCAGCCCCAGCATTTT. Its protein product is CASSQDGTGYIVDQPQHF.

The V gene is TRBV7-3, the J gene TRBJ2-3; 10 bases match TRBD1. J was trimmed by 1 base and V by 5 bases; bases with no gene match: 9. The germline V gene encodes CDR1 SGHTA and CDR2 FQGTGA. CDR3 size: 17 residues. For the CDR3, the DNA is TGTGCCAGCAGCCCCGACAGGGGGCCCATTGGCACAGATACGCAGTATTTT. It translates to CASSPDRGPIGTDTQYF.

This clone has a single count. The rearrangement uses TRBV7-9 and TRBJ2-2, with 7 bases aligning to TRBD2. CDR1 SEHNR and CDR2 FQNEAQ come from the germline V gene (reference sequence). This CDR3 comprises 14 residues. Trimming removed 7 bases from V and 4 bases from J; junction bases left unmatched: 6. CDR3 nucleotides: TGTGCCAGCACCCCGGGGGAGGGCACCGGGGAGCTGTTTTTT. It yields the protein CASTPGEGTGELFF.

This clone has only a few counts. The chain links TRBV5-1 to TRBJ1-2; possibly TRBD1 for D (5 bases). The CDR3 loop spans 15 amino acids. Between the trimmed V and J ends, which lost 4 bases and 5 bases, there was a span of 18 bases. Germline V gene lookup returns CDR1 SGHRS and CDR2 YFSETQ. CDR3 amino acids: CASSQEGPPPYGYTF. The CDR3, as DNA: TGCGCCAGCAGCCAGGAGGGGCCACCTCCGTATGGCTACACCTTC.

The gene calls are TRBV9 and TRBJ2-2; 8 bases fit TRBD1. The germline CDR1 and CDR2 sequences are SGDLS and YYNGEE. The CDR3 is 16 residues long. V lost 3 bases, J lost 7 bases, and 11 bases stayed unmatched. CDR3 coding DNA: TGTGCCAGCAGCGGCTCTCCTCGGACAGGGCACGGGGAGCTGTTTTTT. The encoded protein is CASSGSPRTGHGELFF.